These 25 T cell receptor beta chains were all obtained from the same sample, sequenced in a study of radiotherapy plus CTLA-4 blockade in lung cancer. Measured with immunoSEQ multiplex PCR; TCRdb has only the in-frame clones, and not every one. The table records approximately 65,000 clones, 70% to 80% of them present only once. Material: peripheral blood, obtained from a patient treated with radiotherapy plus ipilimumab. These receptor sequences come from a human donor with non-small cell lung cancer who had a complete response to radiotherapy plus ipilimumab.

The rearrangement links TRBV7-2 to TRBJ2-3; 9 bases align to TRBD2. The germline gives CDR1 SGHTA, CDR2 FQGNSA. Germline trimming cut 5 bases from V and 0 bases from J; bases unmatched to any gene: 9. The CDR3 consists of 17 residues. The CDR3 nucleotides read TGTGCCAGCAGCCCTCAGGCGGGGGGGCCGAGCACAGATACGCAGTATTTT. Translation: CASSPQAGGPSTDTQYF.

The chain couples TRBV6-1 to TRBJ1-1; tentative D call: TRBD1 (5 bases). There are 13 residues in the CDR3. Germline-derived CDR1 and CDR2 are MNHNS and SASEGT. V was trimmed by 1 base and J by 9 bases, leaving 12 bases between them. The CDR3 is CASSEDWQDKAFF. The CDR3 DNA sequence: TGTGCCAGCAGTGAAGATTGGCAGGACAAAGCTTTCTTT.

The chain uses TRBV7-8 and TRBJ1-2, with a tentative D call TRBD1 (5 bases). In germline, CDR1 is SGHVS, CDR2 FQNEAQ. V was clipped by 5 bases and J by 4 bases, with 20 bases between them. CDR3 length equals 16 residues. The CDR3 region is CASSPLVGQGPYGYTF. The DNA for the CDR3 is TGTGCCAGCAGCCCCCTCGTCGGGCAGGGACCCTATGGCTACACCTTC.

This sequence joins TRBV28 and TRBJ1-4, with D perhaps matching TRBD1 (5 bases). V lost 5 bases, J lost 5 bases, and 15 bases lay in between. CDR3 length: 15 amino acids. Germline CDR1 MDHEN, CDR2 SYDVKM. CDR3: CASSPGTGGNEKLFF. The CDR3 DNA follows: TGTGCCAGCAGTCCCGGGACGGGGGGGAATGAAAAACTGTTTTTT.

This rearrangement joins TRBV7-8 to TRBJ2-7; D ambiguous. CDR3 size: 14 residues. Looked up from germline, CDR1 is SGHVS and CDR2 is FQNEAQ. V was cut by 4 bases and J by 2 bases, with 12 bases left in between. The CDR3: CASSSPQRPYEQYV. DNA for the CDR3: TGTGCCAGCAGCTCACCACAGAGACCCTACGAGCAGTACGTC.

This chain joins TRBV30 and TRBJ2-2; 12 positions match TRBD2. The ends lost 5 bases at V and 6 bases at J; junction bases unmatched: 16. The CDR3 is 18 amino acids. Germline V lookup: CDR1 GTSNPN, CDR2 SVGIG (reference sequence). In DNA, the CDR3 is TGTGCCTGGGGTCCTGGGCTAGCGGGGGGGCCGAAGTCCGGGGAGCTGTTTTTT. Protein: CAWGPGLAGGPKSGELFF.

The chain combines TRBV9 with TRBJ1-2; unclear D gene. The germline V and J ends were trimmed by 0 bases and 2 bases, with 5 bases remaining between them. The CDR3 spans 13 residues. Germline loops: CDR1 SGDLS, CDR2 YYNGEE. Written as DNA, the CDR3 is TGTGCCAGCAGCGTAGTGGCGAACTATGGCTACACCTTC. This translates into CASSVVANYGYTF.

J is TRBJ1-6 and V is TRBV7-2; D uncertain. This CDR3 is built from 15 residues. The germline V gene has CDR1 SGHTA and CDR2 FQGNSA. The ends were cut back, 1 base at V and 7 bases at J, with 11 bases in the middle. This CDR3 is CASSLVAAQNSPLHF. CDR3 nucleotides: TGTGCCAGCAGCTTAGTGGCAGCACAAAATTCACCCCTCCACTTT.

The chain couples TRBV30 to TRBJ2-7, with 7 positions matching TRBD1. Per the germline V gene, CDR1 is GTSNPN and CDR2 is SVGIG (reference sequence). CDR3 length: 13 amino acids. J gave up 2 bases and V 6 bases, and 7 bases lay outside the gene matches. The CDR3 sequence: CACPRDSTYEQYF. CDR3 nucleotide sequence: TGTGCCTGTCCCCGGGACAGCACCTACGAGCAGTACTTC.

The chain links TRBV30 to TRBJ1-2, with 7 bases aligning to TRBD1. The trim removed 5 bases at V and 5 bases at J, leaving 11 bases unmatched. The CDR3 runs to 14 residues. Per germline, CDR1 GTSNPN and CDR2 SVGIG (reference sequence). DNA for the CDR3: TGTGCCTGGGTATTGGACAGGCCCAGTTATGGCTACACCTTC. Its protein is CAWVLDRPSYGYTF. The full variable domain, in which reference TRBV30 and TRBJ1-2 provide the parts outside the CDR3, is SQTIHQWPATLVQPVGSPLSLECTVEGTSNPNLYWYRQAAGRGLQLLFYSVGIGQISSEVPQNLSASRPQDRQFILSSKKLLLSDSGFYLCAWVLDRPSYGYTFGSGTRLTVV.

V is TRBV25-1 and J is TRBJ2-4; TRBD1 aligns across 8 bases. The CDR3 is made up of 13 amino acids. V lost 8 bases to trimming and J lost 10 bases; unmatched junction nucleotides: 10. The V gene's germline CDR1 is MGHDK and CDR2 SYGVNS. CDR3 in DNA: TGTGCCAGCGGAGAAGGACAGGGAAAGATTCAGTACTTC. Its protein is CASGEGQGKIQYF.

The chain couples TRBV5-4 to TRBJ2-3; 12 bases agree with TRBD1. The CDR3 sequence is 16 residues long. J gave up 5 bases and V 4 bases, and 8 bases lay outside the gene matches. Germline V gives CDR1 SGHNT, CDR2 YYREEE (reference sequence). The CDR3 sequence: CASSLPGQGAGDTQYF. CDR3 DNA: TGTGCCAGCAGCCTCCCGGGACAGGGGGCGGGAGATACGCAGTATTTT.

The CDR3 nucleotides are TGTGCCAGTAGTACCACAGGGAGCACAGATACGCAGTATTTT. Translated: CASSTTGSTDTQYF. This chain links TRBV19 with TRBJ2-3; D is possibly TRBD1 (6 bases). V lost 4 bases to trimming and J lost 0 bases, with 8 bases between them. This CDR3 spans 14 amino acids. CDR1 is LNHDA, CDR2 SQIVND, per germline (reference sequence).

V gene TRBV29-1 combines with J gene TRBJ2-5; D possibly corresponds to TRBD2 (5 bases). The germline V gene has CDR1 SQVTM and CDR2 ANQGSEA. Trimming removed 3 bases from V and 5 bases from J, with 10 bases in between. CDR3 length equals 12 residues. The chain's CDR3 is CSVESGFETQYF. CDR3 in DNA: TGCAGCGTTGAGTCGGGGTTTGAGACCCAGTACTTC.

V is TRBV4-3 and J is TRBJ1-4; D not certain. Trimming took 1 base from V and 4 from J, leaving 4 bases between them. Germline-derived CDR1 and CDR2 are LGHNA and YSLEER. The CDR3 has 13 amino acids. CDR3 nucleotide sequence: TGCGCCAGCAGCCAAGTTTTTAATGAAAAACTGTTTTTT. This gives the protein CASSQVFNEKLFF.

The chain recombines TRBV5-4 with TRBJ2-2; a weak D match, TRBD2 (5 bases). The germline gives CDR1 SGHNT, CDR2 YYREEE (reference sequence). The CDR3 spans 16 residues. V was trimmed by 5 bases and J by 4 bases, leaving 18 bases between them. This chain's CDR3 is CASRHNSRESTGELFF. In nucleotides, the CDR3 is TGTGCCAGCAGGCACAACAGCCGGGAAAGCACCGGGGAGCTGTTTTTT. The whole variable domain, filled in from reference TRBV5-4 and TRBJ2-2, reads ETGVTQSPTHLIKTRGQQVTLRCSSQSGHNTVSWYQQALGQGPQFIFQYYREEENGRGNFPPRFSGLQFPNYSSELNVNALELDDSALYLCASRHNSRESTGELFFGEGSRLTVL.

In its sample, this clone was seen a few times. The chain has TRBV6-6 and TRBJ1-6; TRBD1 matches 9 bases. The ends lost 5 bases at V and 6 bases at J; junction bases unmatched: 2. Per germline, CDR1 MNHNY and CDR2 SVGAGI (reference sequence). There are 14 residues in the CDR3. The CDR3 nucleotides read TGTGCCAGCAGTCCGACAGGGGGTAATTCACCCCTCCACTTT. It is translated as CASSPTGGNSPLHF.

This clone was observed a single time. One end of the junction fails to match germline, which may point to a read error. The chain is built from TRBV4-1 and TRBJ1-4; 7 nucleotides align to TRBD1. The germline V gene has CDR1 MGHRA and CDR2 YSYEKL. The CDR3 is made up of 16 amino acids. CDR3 sequence: CASSQVTGVSNEKLFF. For the CDR3, the DNA is TGCGCCAGCAGTCAAGTTACAGGGGTTTCTAATGAAAAACTGTTTTTT.

The CDR3 bases are TGTGCCAGCAACCAGACGGAGCTAGCCAAAAACATTCAGTACTTC. This encodes CASNQTELAKNIQYF. The rearrangement joins TRBV21-1 to TRBJ2-4; the tabulated D call, TRBD2, remains unverified against the DNA. TRBV21-1 corresponds to a pseudogene. The CDR3 runs to 15 residues.

The V call is TRBV2, the J call TRBJ1-2; D remains unclear. Trimming left V 6 bases short and J 2 bases short, with 10 bases between. The CDR3 is 13 residues long. Germline V gene lookup returns CDR1 SNHLY and CDR2 FYNNEI. The CDR3 loop is CASSDGVNYGYTF. The CDR3 coding sequence is TGTGCCAGCAGCGACGGGGTGAACTATGGCTACACCTTC.

The chain joins TRBV11-3 to TRBJ2-7; no clear D. Germline CDR1 is SGHNT and CDR2 is YENEEA. The germline V and J ends were trimmed by 1 base and 2 bases, with 6 bases remaining between them. The CDR3 runs to 13 residues. CDR3 protein: CASSLGGTYEQYV. Written as DNA, the CDR3 is TGTGCCAGCAGCTTAGGCGGAACCTACGAGCAGTACGTC.

The chain links TRBV6-1 to TRBJ2-3, with 8 bases identical to TRBD1. Germline V gene data show CDR1 as MNHNS and CDR2 as SASEGT. The junction had 7 bases not matched to a gene; V was cut back by 4 bases and J by 4 bases. The CDR3 extends over 15 amino acids. Written as DNA, the CDR3 is TGTGCCAGCAGTGTTCAGGGGGCGAGGGCAGATACGCAGTATTTT. Translated: CASSVQGARADTQYF.

This clone turned up a few times. This chain connects TRBV19 to TRBJ2-2; D possibly corresponds to TRBD2 (6 bases). Trimming stripped 0 bases from V and 6 bases from J, with 14 bases between. Germline V CDR1 and CDR2: LNHDA, SQIVND (reference sequence). This CDR3 has 16 amino acids. CDR3 sequence (DNA): TGTGCCAGTAGTATAGACGGTAGCGGATCTGCCGGGGAGCTGTTTTTT. This encodes CASSIDGSGSAGELFF.

In this sample, this clone turned up once. This chain connects TRBV7-2 to TRBJ2-2, with TRBD2 identical over 8 bases. This CDR3 has 17 amino acids. The germline CDR1 and CDR2 sequences are SGHTA and FQGNSA. Trimming removed 3 bases from V and 6 bases from J; junction bases left unmatched: 12. The CDR3 nucleotides read TGTGCCAGCAGCTTTCAGTCCAGCGGGAGCGGCGCCGGGGAGCTGTTTTTT. Amino acids: CASSFQSSGSGAGELFF.

This clone was detected only a few times. The rearrangement uses TRBV12-5 and TRBJ2-3, with 9 bases matching TRBD1. The CDR3 has 16 residues. Trimming cost V 9 bases and J 0 bases; bases outside gene matches: 10. CDR1 is LGHNT and CDR2 is FRNRAP in the germline V gene. CDR3 DNA: TGTGCTAGCGACAGGGGGAGGTCGCGGAGCACAGATACGCAGTATTTT. This translates into CASDRGRSRSTDTQYF.